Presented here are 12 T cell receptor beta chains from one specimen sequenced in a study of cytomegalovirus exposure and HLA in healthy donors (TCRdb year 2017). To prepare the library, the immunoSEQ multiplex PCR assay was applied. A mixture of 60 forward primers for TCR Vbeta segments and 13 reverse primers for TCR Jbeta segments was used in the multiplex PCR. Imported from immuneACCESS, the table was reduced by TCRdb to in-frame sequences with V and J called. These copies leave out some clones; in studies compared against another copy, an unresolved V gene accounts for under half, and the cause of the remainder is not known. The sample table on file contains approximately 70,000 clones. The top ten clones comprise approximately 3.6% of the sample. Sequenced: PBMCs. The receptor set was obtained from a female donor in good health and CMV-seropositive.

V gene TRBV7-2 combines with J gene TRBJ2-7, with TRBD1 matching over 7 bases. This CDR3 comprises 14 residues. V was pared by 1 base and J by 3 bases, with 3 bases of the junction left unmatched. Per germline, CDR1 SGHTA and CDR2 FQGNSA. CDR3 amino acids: CASSLGPGGYEQYF. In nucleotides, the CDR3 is TGTGCCAGCAGCTTAGGGCCAGGGGGCTACGAGCAGTACTTC. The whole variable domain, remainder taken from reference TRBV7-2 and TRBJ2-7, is GAGVSQSPSNKVTEKGKDVELRCDPISGHTALYWYRQSLGQGLEFLIYFQGNSAPDKSGLPSDRFSAERTGGSVSTLTIQRTQQEDSAVYLCASSLGPGGYEQYFGPGTRLTVT.

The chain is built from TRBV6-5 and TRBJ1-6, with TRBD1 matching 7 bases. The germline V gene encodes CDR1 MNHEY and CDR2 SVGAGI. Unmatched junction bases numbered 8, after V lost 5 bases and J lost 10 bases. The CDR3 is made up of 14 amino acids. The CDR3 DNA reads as TGTGCCAGCAGTATCGACAGGGTAGGGTCACCCCTCCACTTT. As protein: CASSIDRVGSPLHF.

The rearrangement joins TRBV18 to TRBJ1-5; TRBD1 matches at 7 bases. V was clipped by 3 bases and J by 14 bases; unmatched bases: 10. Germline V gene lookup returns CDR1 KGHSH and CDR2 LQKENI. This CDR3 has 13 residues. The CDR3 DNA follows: TGTGCCAGCTCACCTCCCGACTCGACAGGGAAGCATTTT. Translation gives CASSPPDSTGKHF.

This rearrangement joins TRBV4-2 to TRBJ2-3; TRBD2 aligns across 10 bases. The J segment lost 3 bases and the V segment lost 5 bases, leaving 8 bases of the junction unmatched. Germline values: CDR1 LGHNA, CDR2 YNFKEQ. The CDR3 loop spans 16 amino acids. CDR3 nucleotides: TGTGCCAGCAGCTATTACTCTAGCGGGAGTACAGATACGCAGTATTTT. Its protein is CASSYYSSGSTDTQYF.

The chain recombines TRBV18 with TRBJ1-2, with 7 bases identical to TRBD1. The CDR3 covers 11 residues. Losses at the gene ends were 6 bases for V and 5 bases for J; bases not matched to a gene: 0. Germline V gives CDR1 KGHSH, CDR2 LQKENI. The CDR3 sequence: CASSTGYGYTF. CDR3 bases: TGTGCCAGCTCGACAGGGTATGGCTACACCTTC.

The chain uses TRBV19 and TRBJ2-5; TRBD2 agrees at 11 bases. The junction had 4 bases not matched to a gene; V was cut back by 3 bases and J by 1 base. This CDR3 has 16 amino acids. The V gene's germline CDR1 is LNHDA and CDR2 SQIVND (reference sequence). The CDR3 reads CASSIGTSGVQETQYF. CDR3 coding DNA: TGTGCCAGTAGTATCGGGACTAGCGGAGTCCAAGAGACCCAGTACTTC.

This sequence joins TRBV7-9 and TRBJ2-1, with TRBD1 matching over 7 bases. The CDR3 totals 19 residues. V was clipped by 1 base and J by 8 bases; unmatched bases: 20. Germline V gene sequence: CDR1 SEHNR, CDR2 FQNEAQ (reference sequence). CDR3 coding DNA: TGTGCCAGCAGCTTAGGGGACCTCAAGGGGGCTCTGGGTTGGGATGAGCAGTTCTTC. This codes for CASSLGDLKGALGWDEQFF. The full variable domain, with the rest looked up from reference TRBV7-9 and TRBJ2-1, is DTGVSQNPRHKITKRGQNVTFRCDPISEHNRLYWYRQTLGQGPEFLTYFQNEAQLEKSRLLSDRFSAERPKGSFSTLEIQRTEQGDSAMYLCASSLGDLKGALGWDEQFFGPGTRLTVL.

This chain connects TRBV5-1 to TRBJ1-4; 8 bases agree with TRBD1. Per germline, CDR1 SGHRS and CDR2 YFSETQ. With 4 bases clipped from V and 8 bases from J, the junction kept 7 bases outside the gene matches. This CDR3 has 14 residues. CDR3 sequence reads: CASSLDRVGEKLFF. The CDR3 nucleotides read TGCGCCAGCAGCCTGGACAGGGTGGGGGAAAAACTGTTTTTT.

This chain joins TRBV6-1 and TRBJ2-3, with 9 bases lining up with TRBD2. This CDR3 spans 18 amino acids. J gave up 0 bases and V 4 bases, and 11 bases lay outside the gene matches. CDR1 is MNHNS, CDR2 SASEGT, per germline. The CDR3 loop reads CASSVIVALAGSTDTQYF. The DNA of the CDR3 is TGTGCCAGCAGTGTTATCGTCGCACTAGCGGGTAGCACAGATACGCAGTATTTT.

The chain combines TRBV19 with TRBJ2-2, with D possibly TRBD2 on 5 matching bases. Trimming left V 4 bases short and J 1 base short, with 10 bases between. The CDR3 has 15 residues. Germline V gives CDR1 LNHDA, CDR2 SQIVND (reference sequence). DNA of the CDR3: TGTGCCAGTAGTAATCCCGGGGAGAACACCGGGGAGCTGTTTTTT. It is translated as CASSNPGENTGELFF.

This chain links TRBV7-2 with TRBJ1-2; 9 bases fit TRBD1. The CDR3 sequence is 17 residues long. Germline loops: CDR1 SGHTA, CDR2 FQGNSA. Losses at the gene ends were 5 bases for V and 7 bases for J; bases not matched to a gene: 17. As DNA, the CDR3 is TGTGCCAGCAGCATACCGGGACAGGGAAGGGAATTCGGTGGCTACACCTTC. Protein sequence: CASSIPGQGREFGGYTF.

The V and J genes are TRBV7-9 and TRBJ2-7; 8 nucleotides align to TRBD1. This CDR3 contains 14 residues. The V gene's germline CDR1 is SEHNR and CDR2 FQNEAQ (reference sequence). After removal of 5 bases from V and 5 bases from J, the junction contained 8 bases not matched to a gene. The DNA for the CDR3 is TGTGCCAGCAGCATGACAGGGGATTCCCACGAGCAGTACTTC. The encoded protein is CASSMTGDSHEQYF.